Described below is a single TCR beta chain sequence and its context. Its antigen remains unknown. This record comes from a study of T cells in tumors after PD-1 blockade. Looking at the study overall: Each patient got pembrolizumab 200 mg every 3 weeks or cemiplimab 350 mg every 2 weeks. On average, peripheral blood gave around 110,000 TCR templates and 37,000 or so unique clonotypes. Daily vismodegib 150 mg continued in a subset of anti-PD-1-treated patients.

Data came from immunoSEQ multiplex PCR; TCRdb stores just in-frame clones and leaves some out. The table records roughly 49,000 clones, over 70% of them present only once. Germline CDR1 reads SNHLY; CDR2 reads FYNNEI. CDR3 length: 11 amino acids. Trimming cost V 6 bases and J 6 bases, with 8 bases left between them. Study-wide findings and caveats: About 40% of tumor TCR clonotypes were also found in blood.

This receptor was taken from a human donor with basal cell carcinoma. This chain uses TRBV2 with TRBJ1-1; TRBD1 might be the D (5 bases). This specimen consisted of PBMCs, obtained before anti-PD-1 treatment. CDR3 sequence reads: CASRRGPEAFF. The CDR3 DNA sequence: TGTGCCAGCAGGAGGGGACCTGAAGCTTTCTTT.